Shown below are 19 T cell receptor beta chains from a single sample sequenced in a study of early T cells in non-severe SARS-CoV-2 infection. Using its own MiXCR run on the 5' RACE reads, TCRdb lists one record per CDR3 protein. The sample includes over 30,000 distinct CDR3 sequences, approximately 8% seen only once; the top ten take roughly 12%. The material was whole blood, obtained at baseline. The receptors come from an adult who was a healthcare worker with PCR-confirmed SARS-CoV-2 infection or an uninfected control (not recorded which).

Only a few counts were recorded for this clonotype. This rearrangement joins TRBV9 to TRBJ2-1; D possibly matches TRBD1 or TRBD2 (5 bases each). V was cut by 2 bases and J by 6 bases, with 9 bases left in between. Germline V gene data show CDR1 as SGDLS and CDR2 as YYNGEE. CDR3 size: 13 residues. The CDR3 DNA is TGTGCCAGCAGCGTGGGACCTGTCAATGAGCAGTTCTTC. It encodes CASSVGPVNEQFF.

There are a few counts of this clonotype. The chain links TRBV5-1 to TRBJ2-7; 8 nucleotides agree with TRBD1. The CDR3 is made up of 16 amino acids. The J segment lost 6 bases and the V segment lost 0 bases, leaving 11 bases of the junction unmatched. Germline lookup yields CDR1 SGHRS and CDR2 YFSETQ. The CDR3 protein is CASSLDNPTQGAEQYF. The CDR3 region has the DNA TGCGCCAGCAGCTTGGATAATCCCACCCAGGGGGCCGAGCAGTACTTC.

This clonotype was picked up many times. The chain uses TRBV6-5 and TRBJ2-2; possible D gene TRBD1, 6 bases. The germline gives CDR1 MNHEY, CDR2 SVGAGI. Trimming took 2 bases from V and 6 from J, leaving 7 bases between them. The CDR3 is 13 amino acids. This CDR3 is CASSYGTPGELFF. CDR3 nucleotide sequence: TGTGCCAGCAGTTACGGGACACCCGGGGAGCTGTTTTTT.

There are many counts of this clonotype. The chain employs TRBV4-2 and TRBJ1-1; D ambiguous. The CDR3 is 12 residues long. Trimming stripped 0 bases from V and 6 bases from J, with 5 bases between. CDR1 and CDR2 (germline): LGHNA, YNFKEQ. This chain's CDR3 is CASSQDNAEAFF. The CDR3 DNA sequence: TGTGCCAGCAGCCAAGACAACGCTGAAGCTTTCTTT.

This clonotype was recorded a few times. In DNA, the CDR3 is TGTGCCAGTAGACTCCTCGACAGCTATAGCAATCAGCCCCAGCATTTT. Its protein product is CASRLLDSYSNQPQHF. This sequence joins TRBV19 and TRBJ1-5; tentative D call: TRBD1 (5 bases). V shed 6 bases and J shed 0 bases, with 15 bases lying between them. Germline CDR1 and CDR2: LNHDA and SQIVND (reference sequence). The CDR3 totals 16 residues.

This clonotype was observed many times. This rearrangement joins TRBV24-1 to TRBJ2-5; 7 bases fit TRBD1. The CDR3 covers 15 residues. V dropped 1 base and J dropped 3; count of bases not matched to a gene: 4. From germline, CDR1 is KGHDR and CDR2 SFDVKD. The CDR3 spells CATSDLRGREETQYF. The CDR3 region has the DNA TGTGCCACCAGTGATTTAAGGGGGCGAGAAGAGACCCAGTACTTC.

This clonotype has only a few counts. This rearrangement joins TRBV28 to TRBJ1-4; D is unclear. This CDR3 has 16 residues. Germline CDR1 MDHEN, CDR2 SYDVKM. The V end was cut by 3 bases, the J end by 7 bases, with 18 bases between. CDR3 coding DNA: TGTGCCAGCAGTTTTGGCAGCCCCCGCGGTTCTGAAAAACTGTTTTTT. As protein: CASSFGSPRGSEKLFF.

This clonotype was seen more than once but under ten times. This chain uses TRBV3-1 with TRBJ2-2; no clear D gene. The CDR3 spans 15 residues. Germline assignment: CDR1 LGHDT and CDR2 YNNKEL (reference sequence). The V end was cut by 2 bases, the J end by 1 base, with 8 bases between. The CDR3 reads CASSQRHLNTGELFF. CDR3 DNA sequence: TGTGCCAGCAGCCAAAGACACTTGAACACCGGGGAGCTGTTTTTT. The complete variable domain, with remaining parts taken from reference TRBV3-1 and TRBJ2-2, reads DTAVSQTPKYLVTQMGNDKSIKCEQNLGHDTMYWYKQDSKKFLKIMFSYNNKELIINETVPNRFSPKSPDKAHLNLHINSLELGDSAVYFCASSQRHLNTGELFFGEGSRLTVL.

V usage is TRBV28 and J usage is TRBJ1-6, with D possibly matching TRBD1 (6 bases). This CDR3 region has 15 residues. V lost 5 bases to trimming and J lost 10 bases, with 18 bases between them. Germline V CDR1 and CDR2: MDHEN, SYDVKM. CDR3 sequence (DNA): TGTGCCAGCAGTCACAACAGGGCTTTCGGCTCACCCCTCCACTTT. Translation gives CASSHNRAFGSPLHF.

The gene calls are TRBV19 and TRBJ1-2; D ambiguous. The germline V and J ends were trimmed by 1 base and 6 bases, with 15 bases remaining between them. Germline CDR1 LNHDA, CDR2 SQIVND (reference sequence). This CDR3 comprises 15 residues. CDR3 DNA: TGTGCCAGTAGTATAGTTCCCGACGGATCTCATGGCTACACCTTC. The encoded protein is CASSIVPDGSHGYTF.

This clonotype has at least ten counts. V is TRBV4-2 and J is TRBJ2-3; 7 nucleotides agree with TRBD1. Trimming cost V 3 bases and J 0 bases; bases outside gene matches: 3. Germline V CDR1 and CDR2: LGHNA, YNFKEQ. The CDR3 has 15 amino acids. This CDR3 is CASSQQTGSTDTQYF. The CDR3 coding sequence is TGTGCCAGCAGCCAGCAGACAGGGAGCACAGATACGCAGTATTTT.

This clonotype was detected only a few times. The chain has TRBV28 and TRBJ1-1; 10 bases map to TRBD1. CDR1 is MDHEN, CDR2 SYDVKM, per germline. The CDR3 extends over 17 amino acids. V dropped 4 bases and J dropped 1; count of bases not matched to a gene: 9. The chain's CDR3 is CASSSSRQGAGNTEAFF. The CDR3 DNA is TGTGCCAGCAGTTCGAGCCGACAGGGGGCCGGGAACACTGAAGCTTTCTTT.

This clonotype was observed many times. This chain joins TRBV5-1 and TRBJ2-7; D not resolved. Germline V CDR1 and CDR2: SGHRS, YFSETQ. V was cut by 0 bases and J by 1 base, with 5 bases left in between. The CDR3 is made up of 13 amino acids. DNA of the CDR3: TGCGCCAGCAGCTTGGAGAGTTCCTACGAGCAGTACTTC. This gives the protein CASSLESSYEQYF.

This clonotype showed up many times. The chain couples TRBV29-1 to TRBJ2-1; perhaps TRBD1 as D (6 bases). Germline CDR1 is SQVTM and CDR2 is ANQGSEA. The CDR3 is 14 amino acids. Trimming left V 3 bases short and J 4 bases short, with 13 bases between. The CDR3 sequence: CSVDRAGVYNEQFF. In nucleotides, the CDR3 is TGCAGCGTTGACCGGGCAGGGGTATACAATGAGCAGTTCTTC.

In this sample, this clonotype turned up many times. The chain links TRBV9 to TRBJ1-1; tentative D call: TRBD1 (5 bases). V lost 3 bases and J lost 2, with 17 bases in between. Germline V gene data show CDR1 as SGDLS and CDR2 as YYNGEE. CDR3 length: 16 residues. The chain's CDR3 is CASSGGSRLANTEAFF. The CDR3 bases are TGTGCCAGCAGCGGGGGGTCTCGTTTGGCTAACACTGAAGCTTTCTTT.

The chain has TRBV6-5 and TRBJ2-7, with D tentatively TRBD2 (5 bases). There are 13 residues in the CDR3. CDR1 and CDR2 (germline): MNHEY, SVGAGI. V lost 5 bases and J 1 base, leaving 9 bases between the germline ends. The chain's CDR3 is CASSNGMSYEQYF. CDR3 sequence (DNA): TGTGCCAGCAGTAACGGGATGTCCTACGAGCAGTACTTC.

This clonotype was seen a handful of times. The chain recombines TRBV11-2 with TRBJ2-2, with TRBD1 matching over 7 bases. The CDR3 has 16 amino acids. V shed 3 bases and J 0 bases; nucleotides not matched to a gene: 4. Germline V gene data show CDR1 as SGHAT and CDR2 as FQNNGV. The CDR3: CASSFKGASNTGELFF. CDR3 coding DNA: TGTGCCAGCAGCTTTAAGGGGGCCTCGAACACCGGGGAGCTGTTTTTT.

This clonotype occurred many times. V and J are TRBV6-6 and TRBJ2-2; D not certain. Germline V gene sequence: CDR1 MNHNY, CDR2 SVGAGI (reference sequence). CDR3 length equals 14 residues. V lost 5 bases to trimming and J lost 3 bases, with 10 bases between them. This chain's CDR3 is CASSHVTYTGELFF. The CDR3 nucleotides read TGTGCCAGCAGTCACGTCACTTACACCGGGGAGCTGTTTTTT.

In this sample, this clonotype turned up once. The chain joins TRBV4-2 to TRBJ2-1, with D perhaps TRBD1 or TRBD2 (5 bases each). Between the trimmed V and J ends, which lost 3 bases and 4 bases, there was a span of 13 bases. The CDR3 runs to 15 residues. Germline V lookup: CDR1 LGHNA, CDR2 YNFKEQ. In nucleotides, the CDR3 is TGTGCCAGCAGCCAGGCCGGGACCATGTACAATGAGCAGTTCTTC. Protein product: CASSQAGTMYNEQFF.